The 8 T cell receptor beta chains in this list originate from one sample, sequenced in a study of cytomegalovirus exposure and HLA in healthy donors. The PCR used 60 Vbeta and 13 Jbeta primers. This table comes from immunoSEQ multiplex PCR, and its TCRdb copy is limited to in-frame clones, with some not included. The table lists some 120,000 clones, 75% to 85% of them singletons. The sequenced sample was PBMCs. The receptors were sampled from a man younger than 35 in good health and CMV-seronegative.

The chain joins TRBV18 to TRBJ1-1; perhaps TRBD1 as D (6 bases). The CDR3 runs 13 residues. V lost 5 bases and J lost 1, with 8 bases in between. Germline V gene data show CDR1 as KGHSH and CDR2 as LQKENI. The CDR3, as DNA: TGTGCCAGCTCAGAGGGGGAGAACACTGAAGCTTTCTTT. This gives the protein CASSEGENTEAFF.

The J gene is TRBJ1-6, the V gene TRBV6-5; D gene uncertain. The V gene's germline CDR1 is MNHEY and CDR2 SVGAGI. CDR3 size: 13 residues. Trimming removed 0 bases from V and 7 bases from J, with 4 bases in between. The CDR3 here is CASSYSRNSPLHF. The CDR3 DNA is TGTGCCAGCAGTTACTCTAGAAATTCACCCCTCCACTTT.

The V and J genes are TRBV18 and TRBJ1-2; D unresolved. Looked up from germline, CDR1 is KGHSH and CDR2 is LQKENI. V was pared by 6 bases and J by 7 bases, with 18 bases between. The CDR3 is 14 residues long. CDR3 bases: TGTGCCAGCTCCCTTAGACACCATCGGTCTGGCTACACCTTC. Its translation is CASSLRHHRSGYTF.

The chain couples TRBV6-1 to TRBJ1-4; tentative D call: TRBD1 (5 bases). Looked up from germline, CDR1 is MNHNS and CDR2 is SASEGT. The ends were cut back, 1 base at V and 7 bases at J, with 13 bases in the middle. CDR3 length: 15 amino acids. CDR3 loop: CASSEVWGVSEKLFF. CDR3 nucleotides: TGTGCCAGCAGTGAAGTATGGGGGGTGAGTGAAAAACTGTTTTTT.

This clone was seen ten or more times. The J gene is TRBJ2-7, the V gene TRBV7-8, with 11 bases that match TRBD2. Germline V CDR1 and CDR2: SGHVS, FQNEAQ. J was trimmed by 3 bases and V by 3 bases; bases with no gene match: 7. The CDR3 spans 16 residues. CDR3 region: CASSLTTSGTGYEQYF. Written as DNA, the CDR3 is TGTGCCAGCAGCTTGACGACTAGCGGGACGGGCTACGAGCAGTACTTC.

The chain links TRBV2 to TRBJ2-7, with 7 bases matching TRBD2. CDR1 is SNHLY, CDR2 FYNNEI, per germline. The CDR3 is 12 amino acids. Germline trimming cut 4 bases from V and 6 bases from J; bases unmatched to any gene: 3. As DNA, the CDR3 is TGTGCCAGCAGTGTAGGGGAGGGCGAGCAGTACGTC. This translates into CASSVGEGEQYV.

This clone has just one count. V usage is TRBV27 and J usage is TRBJ1-2; 7 positions match TRBD1. There are 12 residues in the CDR3. The junction had 5 bases not matched to a gene; V was cut back by 5 bases and J by 8 bases. The germline CDR1 and CDR2 sequences are MNHEY and SMNVEV (reference sequence). The CDR3: CASSPTGWGYTF. DNA for the CDR3: TGTGCCAGCAGTCCGACAGGGTGGGGCTACACCTTC.

This clone was seen a handful of times. V gene TRBV30 combines with J gene TRBJ1-4; D remains ambiguous. The V end was cut by 4 bases, the J end by 7 bases, with 13 bases between. The CDR3 loop spans 13 amino acids. Germline CDR1 reads GTSNPN; CDR2 reads SVGIG (reference sequence). The CDR3 bases are TGTGCCTGGACCGGGGAGAGAGGTGAAAAACTGTTTTTT. Translation: CAWTGERGEKLFF. The full variable domain, completed using reference TRBV30 and TRBJ1-4, is SQTIHQWPATLVQPVGSPLSLECTVEGTSNPNLYWYRQAAGRGLQLLFYSVGIGQISSEVPQNLSASRPQDRQFILSSKKLLLSDSGFYLCAWTGERGEKLFFGSGTQLSVL.